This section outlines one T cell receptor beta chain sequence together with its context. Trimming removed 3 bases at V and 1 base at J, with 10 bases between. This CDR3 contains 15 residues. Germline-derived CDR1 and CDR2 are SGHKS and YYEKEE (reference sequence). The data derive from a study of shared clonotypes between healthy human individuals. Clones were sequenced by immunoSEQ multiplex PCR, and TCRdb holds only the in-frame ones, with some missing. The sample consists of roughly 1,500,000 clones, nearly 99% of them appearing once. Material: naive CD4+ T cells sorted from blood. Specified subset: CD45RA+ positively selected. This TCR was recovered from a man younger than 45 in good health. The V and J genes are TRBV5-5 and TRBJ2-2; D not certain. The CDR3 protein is CASSSRPVNTGELFF. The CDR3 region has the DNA TGTGCCAGCAGCTCCCGGCCCGTGAACACCGGGGAGCTGTTTTTT.